This T cell receptor (beta chain) was sequenced for a study of blood T cell repertoires in COVID-19. Overall study context: The study drew acute and convalescent COVID-19 samples from the United States, Italy and Spain. PBMCs, B-cell-depleted T cells, or T cells provided the cDNA or gDNA that made up the material.

As processed by the authors: Estimated nucleated cell counts came from reference gene primer amplification. Here immunoSEQ multiplex PCR was the method, and the copy in TCRdb shows in-frame clones only, minus some. V, J and clone size derive from that table, while D and trimming were established from the DNA sequence. The sample lists around 170,000 clones; roughly 80% were seen once. This CDR3 has 15 residues. Trimming pared 3 bases from V and 0 bases from J, leaving 12 bases between. The germline V gene encodes CDR1 LNHNV and CDR2 YYDKDF (reference sequence). This TCR derives from a woman in her 40s with acute or convalescent COVID-19. Sequences were obtained from peripheral blood. The V gene is TRBV15, the J gene TRBJ2-7; possible D gene TRBD2, 6 bases. CDR3 coding DNA: TGTGCCACCAGCAGCCAGCGGGCGGGCTCCTACGAGCAGTACTTC. Translating gives CATSSQRAGSYEQYF.